This is a list of T cell receptor beta chains from one sample in a study of beta chain features in type 1 diabetes. The data were produced by immunoSEQ multiplex PCR, yet TCRdb's version contains in-frame clones alone and is incomplete. The sample records approximately 270,000 clones, 13% to 15% being singletons. Specimen: naive CD4+ T cells from blood. These receptors all come from a man younger than 40 with type 1 diabetes. The CDR3 runs from the conserved cysteine through the conserved F or W. The D gene is left open where the match is weak. Clone size is not always given. Where it is, it says once, few, many or a class for expanded clones.

D: TRBD2
size: -
J: TRBJ2-3
V: TRBV4-3
DNA: TGCGCCAGCAGCCAAGGGAGCGGGAGAGGGAATACGCAGTATTTT
CDR3: CASSQGSGRGNTQYF

D: -
size: -
J: TRBJ1-5
V: TRBV7-9
DNA: TGTGCCAGCCATCTGTCGGGGAGCAATCAGCCCCAGCATTTT
CDR3: CASHLSGSNQPQHF

D: TRBD1
size: -
J: TRBJ1-2
V: TRBV28
DNA: TGTGCCAGCAGTCCCGGGACAGGGCTTAACTATGGCTACACCTTC
CDR3: CASSPGTGLNYGYTF

D: -
size: -
J: TRBJ2-1
V: TRBV2
DNA: TGTGCCAGCAGGCCCCTAGCCTACTATGAGCAGTTCTTC
CDR3: CASRPLAYYEQFF

D: -
size: few
J: TRBJ2-7
V: TRBV7-2
DNA: TGTGCCAGCAGCTTCGGGGTATACGAGCAGTACTTC
CDR3: CASSFGVYEQYF

D: TRBD2
size: -
J: TRBJ2-2
V: TRBV13
DNA: TGTGCCAGCAGCCGAACTAGCGGGAGCGGCACCGGGGAGCTGTTTTTT
CDR3: CASSRTSGSGTGELFF

D: TRBD1
size: few
J: TRBJ2-7
V: TRBV7-2
DNA: TGTGCCAGCAGCCGAACAGGGGCGGAATACTACGAGCAGTACTTC
CDR3: CASSRTGAEYYEQYF

D: -
size: -
J: TRBJ2-1
V: TRBV10-3
DNA: TGTGCCATCAATGGGCTCCCCAACAATGAGCAGTTCTTC
CDR3: CAINGLPNNEQFF

D: -
size: -
J: TRBJ1-4
V: TRBV23-1
DNA: TGCGCCAGCAGTCAATCGAAGCGGTCGGAAGGTGCTAATGAAAAACTGTTTTTT
CDR3: CASSQSKRSEGANEKLFF

D: TRBD2
size: few
J: TRBJ2-1
V: TRBV7-2
DNA: TGTGCCAGCAGCTTAGTGCCTAGCGGGAGTAAGTTCTTC
CDR3: CASSLVPSGSKFF

D: TRBD2
size: -
J: TRBJ2-3
V: TRBV30
DNA: TGTGCCTGGAGTGTAGCGGGAGGGCCCACAGATACGCAGTATTTT
CDR3: CAWSVAGGPTDTQYF

D: -
size: -
J: TRBJ2-7
V: TRBV18
DNA: TGTGCCAGCTCACCATGGCCTGGTCAGCGCGAGCAGTACTTC
CDR3: CASSPWPGQREQYF

D: -
size: few
J: TRBJ1-2
V: TRBV30
DNA: TGTGCCTGGAGTGGGGCAGTTAACTATGGCTACACCTTC
CDR3: CAWSGAVNYGYTF

D: -
size: few
J: TRBJ2-1
V: TRBV19
DNA: TGTGGGAGTTCTGGCGGGATTAGGACTAATGAGCAGTTCTTC
CDR3: CGSSGGIRTNEQFF

D: -
size: few
J: TRBJ2-7
V: TRBV6-5
DNA: TGTGCCAGCAGACGCGGACACTCCTACGAGCAGTACTTC
CDR3: CASRRGHSYEQYF

D: TRBD2
size: few
J: TRBJ2-3
V: TRBV30
DNA: TGTGCCTGGAGTCCCGGACTAGGCACAGATACGCAGTATTTT
CDR3: CAWSPGLGTDTQYF

D: TRBD2
size: few
J: TRBJ2-7
V: TRBV28
DNA: TGTGCCAGCAGCGCCGGGACTAGCTACTACGAGCAGTACTTC
CDR3: CASSAGTSYYEQYF

D: -
size: few
J: TRBJ2-7
V: TRBV2
DNA: TGTGCCAGCAGGTCGGAGGGGAGCGAGCAGTACTTC
CDR3: CASRSEGSEQYF

D: TRBD1
size: -
J: TRBJ1-5
V: TRBV7-9
DNA: TGTGCCAGCAGCCGGGACAGGGTTGGGAATCAGCCCCAGCATTTT
CDR3: CASSRDRVGNQPQHF

D: TRBD2
size: -
J: TRBJ2-3
V: TRBV4-3
DNA: TGCGCCAGCAGCCAAGGTACTCTAGCGGGAGTTCGTAAGAGCACAGATACGCAGTATTTT
CDR3: CASSQGTLAGVRKSTDTQYF

D: -
size: -
J: TRBJ1-1
V: TRBV4-1
DNA: TGCGCCAGCAGCCAGCAGGGATCGTCCTACACTGAAGCTTTCTTT
CDR3: CASSQQGSSYTEAFF

D: -
size: -
J: TRBJ2-7
V: TRBV28
DNA: TGTGCCAGCAGTTTGAATGTAAGAAGCGGGTGTCACTTC
CDR3: CASSLNVRSGCHF

D: TRBD2
size: -
J: TRBJ2-5
V: TRBV28
DNA: TGTGCCAGCAGTACCTCCGGGACTAGCGGAGAGACCCAGTACTTC
CDR3: CASSTSGTSGETQYF

D: TRBD1
size: -
J: TRBJ1-2
V: TRBV27
DNA: TGTGCCAGCAGGCCGTCCGGGACAGATTATGGCTACACCTTC
CDR3: CASRPSGTDYGYTF

D: -
size: -
J: TRBJ2-5
V: TRBV9
DNA: TGTGCCAGCAGCCCGGGGTACCAAGAGACCCAGTACTTC
CDR3: CASSPGYQETQYF

D: -
size: -
J: TRBJ2-5
V: TRBV5-1
DNA: TGCGCCAGCAGCTTGGAGGGAGAAGAGACCCAGTACTTC
CDR3: CASSLEGEETQYF

D: TRBD1
size: -
J: TRBJ1-5
V: TRBV19
DNA: TGTGCCAGTAGTAGCCAGGGGGTTCAGCCCCAGCATTTT
CDR3: CASSSQGVQPQHF

D: -
size: -
J: TRBJ1-1
V: TRBV9
DNA: TGTGCCAGCAGCACAAAATCGGACAGACAGAACACTGAAGCTTTCTTT
CDR3: CASSTKSDRQNTEAFF

D: TRBD1
size: -
J: TRBJ2-7
V: TRBV28
DNA: TGTGCCAGCAGTCCCCGGACAGGGGTCGGCTACGAGCAGTACTTC
CDR3: CASSPRTGVGYEQYF

D: TRBD2
size: -
J: TRBJ2-2
V: TRBV15
DNA: TGTGCCACCAGCAGGGGGGGACTAGCGGGAGTGGGCACCGGGGAGCTGTTTTTT
CDR3: CATSRGGLAGVGTGELFF

D: -
size: few
J: TRBJ1-1
V: TRBV7-9
DNA: TGTGCCAGCAGCCTGAGCGGAGGAACTGAAGCTTTCTTT
CDR3: CASSLSGGTEAFF